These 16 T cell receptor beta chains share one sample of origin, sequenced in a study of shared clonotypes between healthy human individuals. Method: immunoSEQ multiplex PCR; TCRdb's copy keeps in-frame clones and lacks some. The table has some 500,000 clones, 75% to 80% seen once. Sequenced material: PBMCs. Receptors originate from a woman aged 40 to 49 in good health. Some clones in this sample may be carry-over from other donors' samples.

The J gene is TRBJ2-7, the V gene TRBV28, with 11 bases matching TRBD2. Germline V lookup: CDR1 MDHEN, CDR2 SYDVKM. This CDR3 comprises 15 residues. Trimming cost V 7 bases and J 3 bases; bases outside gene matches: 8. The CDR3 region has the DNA TGTGCCAGCAATTACGGACTAGCGGGCCTCTACGAGCAGTACTTC. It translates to CASNYGLAGLYEQYF.

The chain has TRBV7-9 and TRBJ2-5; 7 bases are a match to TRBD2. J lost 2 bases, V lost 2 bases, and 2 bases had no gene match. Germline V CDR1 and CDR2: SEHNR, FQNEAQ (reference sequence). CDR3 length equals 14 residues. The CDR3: CASSLWREQETQYF. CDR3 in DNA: TGTGCCAGCAGCTTATGGCGGGAGCAAGAGACCCAGTACTTC.

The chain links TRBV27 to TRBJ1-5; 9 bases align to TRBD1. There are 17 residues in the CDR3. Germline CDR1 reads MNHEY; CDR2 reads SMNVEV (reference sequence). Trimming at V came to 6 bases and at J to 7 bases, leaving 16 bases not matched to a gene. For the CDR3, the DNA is TGTGCCAGCAGCCCCAGCGGGGGGGACAGGGTGGGACAGCCCCAGCATTTT. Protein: CASSPSGGDRVGQPQHF.

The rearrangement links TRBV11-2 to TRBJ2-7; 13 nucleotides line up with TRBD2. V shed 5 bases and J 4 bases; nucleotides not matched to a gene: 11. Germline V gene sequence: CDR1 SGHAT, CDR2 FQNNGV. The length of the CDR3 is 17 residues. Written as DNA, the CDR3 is TGTGCCAGCAGCCCTAATTGGGGACTAGCGGGATTTTACGAGCAGTACTTC. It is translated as CASSPNWGLAGFYEQYF.

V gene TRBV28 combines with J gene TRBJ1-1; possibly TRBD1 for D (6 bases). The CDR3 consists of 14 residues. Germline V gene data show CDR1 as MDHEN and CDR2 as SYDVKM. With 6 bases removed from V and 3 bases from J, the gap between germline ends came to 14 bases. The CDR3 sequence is CASSPIQGDTEAFF. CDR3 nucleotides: TGTGCCAGCAGCCCCATACAGGGAGACACTGAAGCTTTCTTT.

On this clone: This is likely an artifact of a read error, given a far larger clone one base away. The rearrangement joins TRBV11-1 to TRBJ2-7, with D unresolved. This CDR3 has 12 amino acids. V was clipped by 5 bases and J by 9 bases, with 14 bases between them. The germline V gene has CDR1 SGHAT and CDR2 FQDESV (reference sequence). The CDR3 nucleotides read TGTGCCAGCAGCCTCCAGATCGGTGGGCAGTACTTC. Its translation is CASSLQIGGQYF.

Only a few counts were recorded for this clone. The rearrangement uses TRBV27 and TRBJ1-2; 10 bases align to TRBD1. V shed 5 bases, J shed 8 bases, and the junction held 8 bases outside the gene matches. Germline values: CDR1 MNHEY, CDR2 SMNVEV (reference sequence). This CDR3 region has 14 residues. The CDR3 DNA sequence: TGTGCCAGCAGTATTCGACAGGGGGCGGGGGGCTACACCTTC. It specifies CASSIRQGAGGYTF.

CDR3 protein: CASERGQGFISGANVLTF. The CDR3 bases are TGCGCCAGCGAACGGGGACAGGGTTTTATCTCTGGGGCCAACGTCCTGACTTTC. The V call is TRBV5-1, the J call TRBJ2-6; 9 nucleotides agree with TRBD1. Losses at the gene ends were 7 bases for V and 0 bases for J; bases not matched to a gene: 11. Per germline, CDR1 SGHRS and CDR2 YFSETQ. This CDR3 is built from 18 residues.

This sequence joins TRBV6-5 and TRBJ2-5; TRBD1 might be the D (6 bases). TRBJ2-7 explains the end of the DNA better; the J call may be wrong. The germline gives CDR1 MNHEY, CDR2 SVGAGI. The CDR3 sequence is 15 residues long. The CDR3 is CASSNTGSRGYEQYF. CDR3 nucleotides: TGTGCCAGCAGCAATACAGGGTCTAGGGGCTACGAGCAGTACTTC.

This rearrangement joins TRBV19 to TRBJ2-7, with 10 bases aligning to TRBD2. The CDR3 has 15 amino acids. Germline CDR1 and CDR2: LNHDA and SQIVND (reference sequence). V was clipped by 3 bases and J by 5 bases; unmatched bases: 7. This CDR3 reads CASSMGLAGVNEQYF. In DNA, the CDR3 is TGTGCCAGTAGTATGGGGCTAGCGGGAGTCAACGAGCAGTACTTC.

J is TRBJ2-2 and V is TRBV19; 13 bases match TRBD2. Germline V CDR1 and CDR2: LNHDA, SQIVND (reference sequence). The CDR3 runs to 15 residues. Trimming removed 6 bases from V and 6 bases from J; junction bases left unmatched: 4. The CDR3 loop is CASSAGLAGAGELFF. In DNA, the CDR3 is TGTGCCAGTAGCGCCGGACTAGCGGGAGCCGGGGAGCTGTTTTTT.

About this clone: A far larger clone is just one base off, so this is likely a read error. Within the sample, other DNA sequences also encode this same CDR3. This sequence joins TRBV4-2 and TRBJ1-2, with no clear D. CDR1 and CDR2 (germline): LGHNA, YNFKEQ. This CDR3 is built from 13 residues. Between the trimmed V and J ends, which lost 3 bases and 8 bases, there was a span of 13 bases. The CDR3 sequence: CASSQEYQGGYTF. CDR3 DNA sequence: TGTGCCAGCAGCCAGGAATATCAAGGCGGCTACACCTTC.

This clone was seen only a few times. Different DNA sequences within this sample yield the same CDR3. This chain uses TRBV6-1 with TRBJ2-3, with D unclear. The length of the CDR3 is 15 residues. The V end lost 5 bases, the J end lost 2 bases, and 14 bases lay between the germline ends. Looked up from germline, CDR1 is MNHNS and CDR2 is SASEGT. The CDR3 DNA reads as TGTGCCAGCAGTAGGTCACGGGTGGTCACAGATACGCAGTATTTT. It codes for CASSRSRVVTDTQYF.

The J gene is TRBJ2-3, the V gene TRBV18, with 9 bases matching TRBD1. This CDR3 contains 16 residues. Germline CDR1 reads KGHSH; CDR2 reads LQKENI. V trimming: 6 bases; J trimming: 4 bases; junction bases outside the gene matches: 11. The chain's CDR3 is CASSPRGQGISDTQYF. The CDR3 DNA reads TGTGCCAGCTCCCCGAGAGGACAGGGGATATCAGATACGCAGTATTTT.

CDR3 region: CASSRTSGAPDTQYF. In DNA form, the CDR3 reads TGTGCCAGCAGTCGGACTAGCGGGGCTCCAGATACGCAGTATTTT. V usage is TRBV6-4 and J usage is TRBJ2-3; 12 positions agree with TRBD2. Germline assignment: CDR1 MRHNA and CDR2 SNTAGT. V was pared by 5 bases and J by 4 bases, with 4 bases of the junction left unmatched. The CDR3 is made up of 15 amino acids.

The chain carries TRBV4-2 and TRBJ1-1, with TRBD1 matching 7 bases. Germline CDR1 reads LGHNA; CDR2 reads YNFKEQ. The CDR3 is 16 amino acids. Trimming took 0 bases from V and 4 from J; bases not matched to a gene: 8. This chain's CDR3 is CASSQDARGQGTEAFF. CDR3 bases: TGTGCCAGCAGCCAAGATGCGAGGGGGCAGGGCACTGAAGCTTTCTTT.